The entry below describes one T cell receptor (beta chain). This record comes from a study of blood T cells in healthy people across ages. Each of the donors had 9 to 10 milliliters of peripheral blood drawn into EDTA-treated Vacutainer tubes. A minimum of 6 micrograms of total RNA was extracted per sample. Trimming took 6 bases from V and 5 from J, leaving 16 bases between them. The CDR3 contains 14 residues. The germline gives CDR1 SNHLY, CDR2 FYNNEI. A second PCR, run for about 7 to 12 cycles, used a sample-barcoded 5' primer plus a J-beta primer mix. In TCRdb, the 5' RACE reads were re-called with MiXCR into one record per CDR3 protein. The sample yields 1.5 million or so distinct CDR3 sequences, 35% to 45% seen once.

The source is a woman aged 18-29 years in good health. Sequencing was carried out using blood. The V and J genes are TRBV2 and TRBJ1-1, with TRBD1 as a possible D gene (6 bases). CDR3 sequence (DNA): TGTGCCAGCAGATGGCAAACAGGGTCTACTGAAGCTTTCTTT. Translated: CASRWQTGSTEAFF.